The next 9 T cell receptor beta chains were all read from a single sample in a study of cytomegalovirus exposure and HLA in healthy donors. Both 60 Vbeta primers and 13 Jbeta primers went into the PCR. Sequenced by immunoSEQ multiplex PCR; TCRdb stores in-frame clones only, minus some. The profile shows approximately 120,000 clones, roughly 82% of them singletons. Source material: PBMCs. These receptors were collected from a woman aged 55-69 years in good health and CMV-seropositive.

The J gene is TRBJ1-2, the V gene TRBV6-5; TRBD1 agrees at 7 bases. Trimming cost V 7 bases and J 2 bases; bases outside gene matches: 4. In germline, CDR1 is MNHEY, CDR2 SVGAGI. This CDR3 spans 13 amino acids. In DNA, the CDR3 is TGTGCCAGCACCGACAGGGTGAACTATGGCTACACCTTC. This encodes CASTDRVNYGYTF.

The rearrangement links TRBV7-2 to TRBJ2-7; TRBD2 matches at 7 bases. This CDR3 is built from 11 residues. V lost 5 bases to trimming and J lost 6 bases; unmatched junction nucleotides: 1. Per germline, CDR1 SGHTA and CDR2 FQGNSA. Here the CDR3 reads CASSQRGEQYF. Here the CDR3 DNA reads TGTGCCAGCAGCCAGCGGGGCGAGCAGTACTTC.

The chain is built from TRBV7-2 and TRBJ1-6; D remains ambiguous. The germline V and J ends were trimmed by 6 bases and 2 bases, with 11 bases remaining between them. CDR1 is SGHTA, CDR2 FQGNSA, per germline. The CDR3 consists of 15 residues. CDR3 coding DNA: TGTGCCAGCAGTTCCGCGATTGCCTATAATTCACCCCTCCACTTT. It translates to CASSSAIAYNSPLHF.

This chain joins TRBV19 and TRBJ2-1; D is perhaps TRBD2 (6 bases). Germline values: CDR1 LNHDA, CDR2 SQIVND (reference sequence). The ends were cut back, 5 bases at V and 0 bases at J, with 11 bases in the middle. The CDR3 has 15 amino acids. The DNA of the CDR3 is TGTGCCAGTAGTGTCGCGGGGAGCTCCTACAATGAGCAGTTCTTC. It translates to CASSVAGSSYNEQFF.

CDR3 sequence: CASSQDWAAMNTEAFF. The CDR3 coding sequence is TGCGCCAGCAGCCAAGATTGGGCAGCCATGAACACTGAAGCTTTCTTT. The J gene is TRBJ1-1, the V gene TRBV4-1; D gene uncertain. Trimming shortened V by 0 bases and J by 0 bases, and 11 bases separated the two germline ends. The CDR3 totals 16 residues. Germline lookup yields CDR1 MGHRA and CDR2 YSYEKL.

The rearrangement links TRBV7-2 to TRBJ2-2; 7 bases agree with TRBD2. The length of the CDR3 is 17 residues. J lost 0 bases, V lost 2 bases, and 6 bases had no gene match. Germline V gene lookup returns CDR1 SGHTA and CDR2 FQGNSA. CDR3 protein: CASSLLLTSANTGELFF. The DNA for the CDR3 is TGTGCCAGCAGCTTACTCCTAACTAGCGCGAACACCGGGGAGCTGTTTTTT. The full variable domain, rest sourced from reference TRBV7-2 and TRBJ2-2, is GAGVSQSPSNKVTEKGKDVELRCDPISGHTALYWYRQSLGQGLEFLIYFQGNSAPDKSGLPSDRFSAERTGGSVSTLTIQRTQQEDSAVYLCASSLLLTSANTGELFFGEGSRLTVL.

This sequence joins TRBV5-6 and TRBJ2-7; TRBD1 matches at 7 bases. The CDR3 contains 14 residues. With 2 bases clipped from V and 0 bases from J, the junction kept 2 bases outside the gene matches. Germline loops: CDR1 SGHDT, CDR2 YYEEEE. The CDR3 loop reads CASSFGTVSYEQYF. DNA of the CDR3: TGTGCCAGCAGCTTTGGGACAGTCTCCTACGAGCAGTACTTC.

The CDR3 bases are TGTGCCAGCAGCCACAGACAGTACCAAGAGACCCAGTACTTC. Residues: CASSHRQYQETQYF. The rearrangement links TRBV2 to TRBJ2-5, with D tentatively TRBD1 (5 bases). Deletions cut 6 bases from V and 0 bases from J, with 11 bases between. The V gene's germline CDR1 is SNHLY and CDR2 FYNNEI. This CDR3 is 14 amino acids long.

The chain is built from TRBV7-9 and TRBJ1-4; possible D gene TRBD1, 5 bases. The CDR3 sequence is 13 residues long. V lost 5 bases, J lost 8 bases, and 12 bases lay in between. Germline CDR1 is SEHNR and CDR2 is FQNEAQ (reference sequence). This chain's CDR3 is CASSPRVREKLFF. CDR3 coding DNA: TGTGCCAGCAGCCCCAGGGTACGGGAAAAACTGTTTTTT.